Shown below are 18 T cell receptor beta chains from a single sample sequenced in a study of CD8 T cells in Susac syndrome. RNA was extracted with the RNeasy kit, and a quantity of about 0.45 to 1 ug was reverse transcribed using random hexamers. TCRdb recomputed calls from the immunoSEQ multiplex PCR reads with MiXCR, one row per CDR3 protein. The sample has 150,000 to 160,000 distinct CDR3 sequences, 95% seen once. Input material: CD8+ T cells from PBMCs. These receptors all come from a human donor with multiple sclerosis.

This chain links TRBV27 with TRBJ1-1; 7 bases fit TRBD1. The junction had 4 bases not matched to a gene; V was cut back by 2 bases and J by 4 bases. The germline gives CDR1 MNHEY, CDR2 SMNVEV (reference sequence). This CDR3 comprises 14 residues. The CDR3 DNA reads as TGTGCCAGCAGTTTACCTGGACAGGCCACTGAAGCTTTCTTT. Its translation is CASSLPGQATEAFF.

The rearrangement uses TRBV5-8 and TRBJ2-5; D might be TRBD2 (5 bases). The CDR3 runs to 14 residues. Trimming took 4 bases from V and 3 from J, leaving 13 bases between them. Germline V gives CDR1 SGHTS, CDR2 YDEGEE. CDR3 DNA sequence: TGTGCCAGCAGCCGGGTTAGCGTCGAAGAGACCCAGTACTTC. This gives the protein CASSRVSVEETQYF.

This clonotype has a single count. For the CDR3, the DNA is TGTGCCTGGAGTTGGGTCGGTTCCTCCTATAATTCACCCCTCCACTTT. It specifies CAWSWVGSSYNSPLHF. The J gene is TRBJ1-6, the V gene TRBV30, with D unclear. The CDR3 sequence is 16 residues long. V lost 2 bases, J lost 0 bases, and 11 bases lay in between. Germline V CDR1 and CDR2: GTSNPN, SVGIG (reference sequence).

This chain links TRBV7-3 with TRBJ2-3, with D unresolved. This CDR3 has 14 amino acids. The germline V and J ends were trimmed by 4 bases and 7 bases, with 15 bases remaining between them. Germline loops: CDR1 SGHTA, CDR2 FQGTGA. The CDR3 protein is CASSSTAVLNTQYF. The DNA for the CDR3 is TGTGCCAGCAGCTCAACGGCGGTTTTGAATACGCAGTATTTT.

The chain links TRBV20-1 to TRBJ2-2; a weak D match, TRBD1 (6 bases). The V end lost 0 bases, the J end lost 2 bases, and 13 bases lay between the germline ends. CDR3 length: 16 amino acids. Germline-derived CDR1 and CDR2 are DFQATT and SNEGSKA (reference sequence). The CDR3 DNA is TGCAGTGCTAGAGATGAGGCAGGGGTAAACACCGGGGAGCTGTTTTTT. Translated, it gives CSARDEAGVNTGELFF.

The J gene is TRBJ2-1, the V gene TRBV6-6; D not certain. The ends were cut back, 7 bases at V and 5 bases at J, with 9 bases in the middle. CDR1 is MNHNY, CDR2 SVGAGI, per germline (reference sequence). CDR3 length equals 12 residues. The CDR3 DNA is TGTGCCAGCACCCTTCTAGACAATGAGCAGTTCTTC. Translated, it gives CASTLLDNEQFF.

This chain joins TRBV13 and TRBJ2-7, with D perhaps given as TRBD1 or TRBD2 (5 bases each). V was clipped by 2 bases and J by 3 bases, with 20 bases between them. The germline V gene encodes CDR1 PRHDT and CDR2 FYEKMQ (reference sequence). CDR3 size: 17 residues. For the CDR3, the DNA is TGTGCCAGCAGCTTACCTAGCCGCCTCCAGGGCCACTACGAGCAGTACTTC. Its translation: CASSLPSRLQGHYEQYF.

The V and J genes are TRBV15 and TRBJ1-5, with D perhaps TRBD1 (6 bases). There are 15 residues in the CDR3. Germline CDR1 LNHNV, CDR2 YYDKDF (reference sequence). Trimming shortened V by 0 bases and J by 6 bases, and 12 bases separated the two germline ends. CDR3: CATSRDRGVGQPQHF. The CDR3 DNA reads TGTGCCACCAGCAGAGACAGGGGTGTTGGTCAGCCCCAGCATTTT.

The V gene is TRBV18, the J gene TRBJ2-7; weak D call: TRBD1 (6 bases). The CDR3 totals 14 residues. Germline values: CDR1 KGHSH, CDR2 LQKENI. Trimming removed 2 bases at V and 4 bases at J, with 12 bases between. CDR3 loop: CASSPGGGGYEQYF. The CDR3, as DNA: TGTGCCAGCTCACCAGGGGGCGGCGGTTACGAGCAGTACTTC.

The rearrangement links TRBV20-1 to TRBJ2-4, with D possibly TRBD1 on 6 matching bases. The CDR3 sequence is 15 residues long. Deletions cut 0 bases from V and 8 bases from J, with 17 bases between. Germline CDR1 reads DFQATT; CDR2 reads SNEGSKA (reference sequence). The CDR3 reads CSARDVAQGLDIQYF. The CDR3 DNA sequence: TGCAGTGCTAGAGATGTGGCCCAGGGGTTGGACATTCAGTACTTC.

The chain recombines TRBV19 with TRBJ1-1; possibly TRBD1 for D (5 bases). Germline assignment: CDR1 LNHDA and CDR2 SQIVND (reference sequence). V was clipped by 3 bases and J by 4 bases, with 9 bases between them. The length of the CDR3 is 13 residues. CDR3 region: CASSMRGITEAFF. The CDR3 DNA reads TGTGCCAGTAGTATGCGGGGGATCACTGAAGCTTTCTTT. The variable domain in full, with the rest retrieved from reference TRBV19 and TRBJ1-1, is DGGITQSPKYLFRKEGQNVTLSCEQNLNHDAMYWYRQDPGQGLRLIYYSQIVNDFQKGDIAEGYSVSREKKESFPLTVTSAQKNPTAFYLCASSMRGITEAFFGQGTRLTVV.

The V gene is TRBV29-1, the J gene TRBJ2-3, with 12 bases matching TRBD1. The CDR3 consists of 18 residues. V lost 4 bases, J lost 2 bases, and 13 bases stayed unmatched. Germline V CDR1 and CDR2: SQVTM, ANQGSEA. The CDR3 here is CSVVPVLGQGADTDTQYF. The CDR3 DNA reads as TGCAGCGTTGTGCCGGTTTTGGGACAGGGGGCAGACACAGATACGCAGTATTTT.

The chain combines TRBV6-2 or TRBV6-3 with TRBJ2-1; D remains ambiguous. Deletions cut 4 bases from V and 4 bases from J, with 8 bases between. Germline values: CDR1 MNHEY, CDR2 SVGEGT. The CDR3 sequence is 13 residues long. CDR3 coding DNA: TGTGCCAGCAGTTCTACCGAGTACAATGAGCAGTTCTTC. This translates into CASSSTEYNEQFF.

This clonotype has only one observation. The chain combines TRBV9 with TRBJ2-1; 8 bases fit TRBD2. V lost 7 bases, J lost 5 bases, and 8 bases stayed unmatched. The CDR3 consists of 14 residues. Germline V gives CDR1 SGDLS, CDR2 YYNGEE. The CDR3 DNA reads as TGTGCCAGCCTTAATAAGCGGGGGAACAATGAGCAGTTCTTC. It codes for CASLNKRGNNEQFF.

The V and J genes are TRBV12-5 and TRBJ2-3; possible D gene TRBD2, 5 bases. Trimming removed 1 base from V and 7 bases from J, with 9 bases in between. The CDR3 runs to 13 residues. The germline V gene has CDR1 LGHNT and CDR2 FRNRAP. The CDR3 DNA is TGTGCTAGTGGTTTGGAGAGAGGGCATACGCAGTATTTT. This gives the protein CASGLERGHTQYF.

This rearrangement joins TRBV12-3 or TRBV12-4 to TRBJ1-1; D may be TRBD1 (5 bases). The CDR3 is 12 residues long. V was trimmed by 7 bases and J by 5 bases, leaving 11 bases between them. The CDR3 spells CASTSGGTEAFF. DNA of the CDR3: TGTGCCAGCACCAGTGGGGGGACTGAAGCTTTCTTT.

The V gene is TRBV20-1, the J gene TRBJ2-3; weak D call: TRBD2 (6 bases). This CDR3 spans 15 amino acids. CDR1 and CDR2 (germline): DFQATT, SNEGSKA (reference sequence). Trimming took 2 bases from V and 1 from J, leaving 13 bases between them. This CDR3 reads CSARIQRVGTDTQYF. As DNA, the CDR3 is TGCAGTGCTAGAATCCAGCGGGTTGGCACAGATACGCAGTATTTT.

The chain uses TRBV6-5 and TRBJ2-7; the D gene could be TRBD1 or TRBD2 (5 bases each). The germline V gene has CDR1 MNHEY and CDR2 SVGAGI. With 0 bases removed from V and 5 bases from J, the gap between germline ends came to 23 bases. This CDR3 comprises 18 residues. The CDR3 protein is CASSYSRFPTAGSHEQYF. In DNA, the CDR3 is TGTGCCAGCAGTTACTCGAGGTTCCCTACGGCAGGGAGCCACGAGCAGTACTTC.